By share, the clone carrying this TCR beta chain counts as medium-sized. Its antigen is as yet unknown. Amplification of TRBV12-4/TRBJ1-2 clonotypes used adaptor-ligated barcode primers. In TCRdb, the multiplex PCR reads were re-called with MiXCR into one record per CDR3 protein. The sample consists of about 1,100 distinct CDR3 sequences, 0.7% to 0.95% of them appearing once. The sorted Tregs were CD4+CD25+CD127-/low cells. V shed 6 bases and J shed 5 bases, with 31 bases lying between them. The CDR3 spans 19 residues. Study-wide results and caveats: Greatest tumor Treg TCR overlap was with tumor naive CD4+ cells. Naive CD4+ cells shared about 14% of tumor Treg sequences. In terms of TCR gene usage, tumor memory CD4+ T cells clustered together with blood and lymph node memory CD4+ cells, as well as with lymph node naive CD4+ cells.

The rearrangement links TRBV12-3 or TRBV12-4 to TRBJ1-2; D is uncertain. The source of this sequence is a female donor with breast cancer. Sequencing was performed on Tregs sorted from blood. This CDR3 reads CASSEGGWRQQASHYGYTF. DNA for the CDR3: TGTGCCAGCAGCGAAGGAGGATGGCGGCAGCAAGCTTCCCATTATGGCTACACCTTC.